The 7 T cell receptor beta chains below were found in one sample sequenced in a study of T cell changes during pregnancy in multiple sclerosis. TCRdb's copy holds only in-frame clones and misses some; the assay was immunoSEQ multiplex PCR. Among roughly 80,000 clones, approximately 90% were seen once, and the ten largest hold less than 3%. The sequences come from peripheral blood, collected before pregnancy. These receptors were taken from a female donor with multiple sclerosis, enrolled in a pregnancy study.

The rearrangement uses TRBV10-3 and TRBJ1-1, with 7 bases identical to TRBD1. V dropped 3 bases and J dropped 7; count of bases not matched to a gene: 5. This CDR3 has 13 residues. CDR1 and CDR2 (germline): ENHRY, SYGVKD. The CDR3: CAISDIRDSEAFF. The CDR3 DNA is TGTGCCATCAGTGATATCCGGGACAGTGAAGCTTTCTTT.

The V call is TRBV2, the J call TRBJ2-1; TRBD2 matches 13 bases. This CDR3 has 15 amino acids. Germline loops: CDR1 SNHLY, CDR2 FYNNEI. Trimming removed 6 bases from V and 3 bases from J; junction bases left unmatched: 2. CDR3 protein: CASRGTSGNYNEQFF. The DNA for the CDR3 is TGTGCCAGCAGGGGGACTAGCGGGAACTACAATGAGCAGTTCTTC.

The CDR3 reads CASKEETEAFF. Written as DNA, the CDR3 is TGTGCCAGTAAGGAGGAGACTGAAGCTTTCTTT. The chain joins TRBV19 to TRBJ1-1; D is unclear. V dropped 7 bases and J dropped 5 bases, with 8 bases sitting between them. The CDR3 is 11 residues long. Germline V CDR1 and CDR2: LNHDA, SQIVND (reference sequence).

The V and J genes are TRBV19 and TRBJ2-1, with 7 bases fitting TRBD2. The CDR3 is 14 amino acids. V lost 3 bases and J lost 7; bases outside the gene matches: 6. Germline-derived CDR1 and CDR2 are LNHDA and SQIVND (reference sequence). CDR3 nucleotides: TGTGCCAGTAGTATGGGCGGGAGTGCGAATGAGCAGTTCTTC. Translated: CASSMGGSANEQFF.

The V call is TRBV10-3, the J call TRBJ2-4, with D tentatively TRBD2 (6 bases). V dropped 8 bases and J dropped 8 bases, with 22 bases sitting between them. The CDR3 extends over 15 amino acids. The V gene's germline CDR1 is ENHRY and CDR2 SYGVKD. CDR3 region: CAISGGPKRGYIQYF. CDR3 nucleotides: TGTGCCATCTCGGGCGGGCCGAAACGGGGGTACATTCAGTACTTC.

CDR3 in DNA: TGTGCCAGCAGCCAAGATCAGGGTGGTTACGAGCAGTACTTC. Encoded protein: CASSQDQGGYEQYF. The genes are TRBV14 and TRBJ2-7, with D possibly matching TRBD1 (5 bases). Trimming removed 0 bases at V and 4 bases at J, with 10 bases between. The CDR3 has 14 residues. In germline, CDR1 is SGHDN, CDR2 FVKESK.

The chain employs TRBV7-9 and TRBJ2-7; 9 positions agree with TRBD2. From germline, CDR1 is SEHNR and CDR2 FQNEAQ (reference sequence). This CDR3 region has 12 residues. V gave up 5 bases and J gave up 6 bases; unmatched junction bases: 2. CDR3 amino acids: CASSPLAGEQYF. In DNA, the CDR3 is TGTGCCAGCAGCCCACTAGCGGGCGAGCAGTACTTC.